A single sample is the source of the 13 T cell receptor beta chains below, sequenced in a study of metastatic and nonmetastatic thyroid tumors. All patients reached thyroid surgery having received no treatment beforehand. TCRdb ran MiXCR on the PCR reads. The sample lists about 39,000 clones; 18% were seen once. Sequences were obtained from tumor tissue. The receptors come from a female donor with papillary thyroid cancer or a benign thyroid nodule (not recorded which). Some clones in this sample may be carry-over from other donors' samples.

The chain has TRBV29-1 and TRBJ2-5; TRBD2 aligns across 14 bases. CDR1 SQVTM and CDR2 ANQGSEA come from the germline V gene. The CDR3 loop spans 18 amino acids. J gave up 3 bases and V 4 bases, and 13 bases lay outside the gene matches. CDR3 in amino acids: CSVGPTSGGAVGKETQYF. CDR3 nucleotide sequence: TGCAGCGTTGGACCGACTAGCGGGGGGGCTGTTGGCAAAGAGACCCAGTACTTC. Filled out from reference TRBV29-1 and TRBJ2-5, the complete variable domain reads SAVISQKPSRDICQRGTSLTIQCQVDSQVTMMFWYRQQPGQSLTLIATANQGSEATYESGFVIDKFPISRPNLTFSTLTVSNMSPEDSSIYLCSVGPTSGGAVGKETQYFGPGTRLLVL.

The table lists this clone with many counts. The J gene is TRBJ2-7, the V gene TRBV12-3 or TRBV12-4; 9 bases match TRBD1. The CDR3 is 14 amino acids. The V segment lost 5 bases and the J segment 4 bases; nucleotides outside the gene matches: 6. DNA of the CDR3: TGTGCCAGCAGTCCCGGACAGGGGAGGTACGAGCAGTACTTC. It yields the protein CASSPGQGRYEQYF.

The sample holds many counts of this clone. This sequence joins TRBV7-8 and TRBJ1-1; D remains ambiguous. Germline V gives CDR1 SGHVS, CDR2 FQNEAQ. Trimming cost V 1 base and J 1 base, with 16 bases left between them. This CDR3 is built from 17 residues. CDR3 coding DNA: TGTGCCAGCAGCTTAGAATTTTCCTGGATAGCGAACACTGAAGCTTTCTTT. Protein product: CASSLEFSWIANTEAFF. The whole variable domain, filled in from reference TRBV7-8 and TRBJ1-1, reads GAGVSQSPRYKVAKRGQDVALRCDPISGHVSLFWYQQALGQGPEFLTYFQNEAQLDKSGLPSDRFFAERPEGSVSTLKIQRTQQEDSAVYLCASSLEFSWIANTEAFFGQGTRLTVV.

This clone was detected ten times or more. CDR3 in DNA: TGTGCCAGCAGCTTAGAAGCAGGAGCCTACGAGCAGTACTTC. The encoded protein is CASSLEAGAYEQYF. The chain is built from TRBV7-2 and TRBJ2-7; no reliable D call. This CDR3 has 14 amino acids. The V and J ends lost 1 base and 2 bases respectively, with 9 bases between them. Germline CDR1 SGHTA, CDR2 FQGNSA.

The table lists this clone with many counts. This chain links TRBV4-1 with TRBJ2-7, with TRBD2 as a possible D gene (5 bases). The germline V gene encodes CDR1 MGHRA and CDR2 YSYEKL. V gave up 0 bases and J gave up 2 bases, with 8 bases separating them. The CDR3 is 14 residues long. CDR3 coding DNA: TGCGCCAGCAGCCAAGATCAACTAGCCTACGAGCAGTACTTC. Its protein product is CASSQDQLAYEQYF.

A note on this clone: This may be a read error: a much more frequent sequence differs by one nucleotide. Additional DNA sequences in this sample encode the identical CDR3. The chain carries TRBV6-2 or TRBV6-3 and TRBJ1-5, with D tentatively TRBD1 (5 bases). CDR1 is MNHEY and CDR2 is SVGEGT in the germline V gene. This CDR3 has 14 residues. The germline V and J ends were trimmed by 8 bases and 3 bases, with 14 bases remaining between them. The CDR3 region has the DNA TGTGCCAGCCGGGGCAAAGGTAACAATCAGCCCCAGCATTTT. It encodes CASRGKGNNQPQHF.

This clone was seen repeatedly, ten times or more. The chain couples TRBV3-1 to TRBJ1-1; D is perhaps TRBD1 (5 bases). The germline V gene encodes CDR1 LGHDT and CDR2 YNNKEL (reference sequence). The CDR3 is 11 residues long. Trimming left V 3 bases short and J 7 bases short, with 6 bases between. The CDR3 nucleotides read TGTGCCAGCAGCCAGAGGGGTGAAGCTTTCTTT. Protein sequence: CASSQRGEAFF.

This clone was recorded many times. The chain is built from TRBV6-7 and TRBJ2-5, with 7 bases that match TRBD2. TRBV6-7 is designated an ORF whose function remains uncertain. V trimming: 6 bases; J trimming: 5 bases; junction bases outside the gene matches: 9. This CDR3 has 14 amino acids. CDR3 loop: CASRGGTSGETQYF. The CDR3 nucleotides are TGTGCCAGCAGGGGGGGGACTTCAGGGGAGACCCAGTACTTC.

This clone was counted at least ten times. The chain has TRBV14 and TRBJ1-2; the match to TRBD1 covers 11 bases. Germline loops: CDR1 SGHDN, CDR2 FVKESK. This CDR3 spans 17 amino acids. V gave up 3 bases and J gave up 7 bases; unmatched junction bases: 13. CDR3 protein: CASSHQFRGQGAIGYTF. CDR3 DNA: TGTGCCAGCAGCCACCAGTTCCGAGGACAGGGGGCGATTGGCTACACCTTC.

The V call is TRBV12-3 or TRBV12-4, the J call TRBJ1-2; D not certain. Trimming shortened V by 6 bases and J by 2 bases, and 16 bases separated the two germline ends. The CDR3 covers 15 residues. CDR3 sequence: CASRIEGSANYGYTF. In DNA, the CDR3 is TGTGCCAGCAGGATTGAAGGGTCAGCCAACTATGGCTACACCTTC.

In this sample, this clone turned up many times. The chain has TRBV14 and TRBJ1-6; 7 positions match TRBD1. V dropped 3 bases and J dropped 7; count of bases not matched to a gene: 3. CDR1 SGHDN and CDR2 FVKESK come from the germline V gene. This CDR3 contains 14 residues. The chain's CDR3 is CASSQWDSNSPLHF. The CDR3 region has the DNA TGTGCCAGCAGCCAGTGGGACAGCAATTCACCCCTCCACTTT.

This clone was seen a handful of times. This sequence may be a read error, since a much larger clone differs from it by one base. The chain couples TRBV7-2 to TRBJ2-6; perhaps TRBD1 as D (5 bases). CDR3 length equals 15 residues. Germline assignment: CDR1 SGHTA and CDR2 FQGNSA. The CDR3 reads CASSLGLSGANVPTF. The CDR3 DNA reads TGTGCCAGCAGTCTAGGGCTCTCTGGGGCCAACGTCCCGACTTTC.

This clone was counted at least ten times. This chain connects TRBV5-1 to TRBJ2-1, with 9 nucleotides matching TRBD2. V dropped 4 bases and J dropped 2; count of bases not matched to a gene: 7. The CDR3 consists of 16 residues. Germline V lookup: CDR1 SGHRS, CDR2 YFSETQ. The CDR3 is CASSVQSGGTYNEQFF. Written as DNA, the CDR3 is TGCGCCAGCAGCGTACAAAGCGGGGGGACCTACAATGAGCAGTTCTTC. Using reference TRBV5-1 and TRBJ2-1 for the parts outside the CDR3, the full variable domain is KAGVTQTPRYLIKTRGQQVTLSCSPISGHRSVSWYQQTPGQGLQFLFEYFSETQRNKGNFPGRFSGRQFSNSRSEMNVSTLELGDSALYLCASSVQSGGTYNEQFFGPGTRLTVL.